The 26 T cell receptor beta chains in this list originate from one sample, sequenced in a study of blood T cell repertoires in COVID-19. Clones were read by immunoSEQ multiplex PCR, and TCRdb kept only the in-frame ones, dropping some. The sample includes approximately 89,000 clones, around 75% of them seen just once. The sample consisted of peripheral blood. The receptors originated from a man in his 70s with acute or convalescent COVID-19.

The chain combines TRBV4-1 with TRBJ2-4, with a tentative D call TRBD1 (5 bases). The germline V gene has CDR1 MGHRA and CDR2 YSYEKL. This CDR3 has 14 residues. V was cut by 1 base and J by 4 bases, with 8 bases left in between. The CDR3 coding sequence is TGCGCCAGCAGCCAAGTGGCAGGGAAAAACATTCAGTACTTC. Its protein is CASSQVAGKNIQYF.

The chain uses TRBV18 and TRBJ1-5; the D gene is possibly TRBD1 (5 bases). CDR1 is KGHSH, CDR2 LQKENI, per germline. This CDR3 has 13 residues. The ends were cut back, 8 bases at V and 5 bases at J, with 13 bases in the middle. CDR3 sequence (DNA): TGTGCCAGCGCCCCCCAAGGGGATCAGCCCCAGCATTTT. Translated, it gives CASAPQGDQPQHF.

The chain recombines TRBV2 with TRBJ2-5, with a tentative D call TRBD1 (6 bases). The V and J ends lost 6 bases and 5 bases respectively, with 13 bases between them. The CDR3 covers 13 residues. CDR1 and CDR2 from the germline V gene are SNHLY and FYNNEI. The CDR3: CASSSQGTETQYF. Written as DNA, the CDR3 is TGTGCCAGCAGCTCCCAGGGGACGGAGACCCAGTACTTC.

J is TRBJ1-1 and V is TRBV29-1, with D uncertain. The germline V and J ends were trimmed by 4 bases and 2 bases, with 8 bases remaining between them. Germline V gives CDR1 SQVTM, CDR2 ANQGSEA. The CDR3 spans 12 residues. The CDR3 DNA follows: TGCAGCGTTGTTAGATCAAACACTGAAGCTTTCTTT. Translating it yields CSVVRSNTEAFF.

The genes are TRBV9 and TRBJ2-3; 8 bases line up with TRBD2. Germline V lookup: CDR1 SGDLS, CDR2 YYNGEE. The CDR3 has 19 amino acids. V was pared by 4 bases and J by 3 bases, with 19 bases of the junction left unmatched. The CDR3 nucleotides read TGTGCCAGCAGCCCCCGAGGTAGCGGGATCTTTTTCGGGACAGATACGCAGTATTTT. This gives the protein CASSPRGSGIFFGTDTQYF.

The chain carries TRBV7-2 and TRBJ2-6, with D maybe TRBD2 (6 bases). The V gene lost 2 bases and the J gene lost 2 bases, with 10 bases spanning the gap. Germline CDR1 and CDR2: SGHTA and FQGNSA. The CDR3 is 16 amino acids. CDR3 residues: CASSLSGGAGANVLTF. The CDR3 region has the DNA TGTGCCAGCAGCTTATCTGGCGGGGCTGGGGCCAACGTCCTGACTTTC. Together with reference TRBV7-2 and TRBJ2-6, the CDR3 gives the full variable domain: GAGVSQSPSNKVTEKGKDVELRCDPISGHTALYWYRQSLGQGLEFLIYFQGNSAPDKSGLPSDRFSAERTGGSVSTLTIQRTQQEDSAVYLCASSLSGGAGANVLTFGAGSRLTVL.

This clone showed up just a few times. The chain is built from TRBV5-6 and TRBJ2-7, with TRBD1 as a possible D gene (5 bases). CDR1 SGHDT and CDR2 YYEEEE come from the germline V gene. V was trimmed by 3 bases and J by 6 bases, leaving 10 bases between them. CDR3 length: 12 residues. The CDR3 region has the DNA TGTGCCAGCAGCTGGGGCCCCCTCGAGCAGTACTTC. It is translated as CASSWGPLEQYF.

The gene calls are TRBV9 and TRBJ1-1; 8 bases align to TRBD1. The CDR3 is made up of 15 amino acids. Germline V gives CDR1 SGDLS, CDR2 YYNGEE. J lost 6 bases, V lost 3 bases, and 10 bases had no gene match. CDR3 residues: CASSGRDRTGSEAFF. CDR3 DNA sequence: TGTGCCAGCAGCGGCCGGGACAGGACGGGGTCTGAAGCTTTCTTT.

V is TRBV29-1 and J is TRBJ2-1; maybe TRBD2 (5 bases). From germline, CDR1 is SQVTM and CDR2 ANQGSEA. Trimming pared 1 base from V and 2 bases from J, leaving 6 bases between. The CDR3 consists of 13 residues. The CDR3 sequence: CSVEVGAYNEQFF. The CDR3 region has the DNA TGCAGCGTTGAAGTGGGAGCCTACAATGAGCAGTTCTTC.

This chain connects TRBV18 to TRBJ2-1; D is perhaps TRBD2 (6 bases). Trimming took off 3 bases at V and 5 bases at J, with 11 bases between the two ends. Germline-derived CDR1 and CDR2 are KGHSH and LQKENI. The CDR3 contains 14 residues. CDR3 sequence reads: CASSPAGSDNEQFF. In nucleotides, the CDR3 is TGTGCCAGCTCACCGGCGGGATCAGACAATGAGCAGTTCTTC.

This sequence joins TRBV19 and TRBJ2-7; the D gene is possibly TRBD2 (5 bases). Per germline, CDR1 LNHDA and CDR2 SQIVND (reference sequence). Deletions cut 5 bases from V and 3 bases from J, with 14 bases between. The CDR3 runs to 14 residues. The DNA for the CDR3 is TGTGCCAGTAGTTTCAGGATTGACTACTACGAGCAGTACTTC. Its protein is CASSFRIDYYEQYF.

The chain uses TRBV2 and TRBJ1-6, with 9 bases fitting TRBD1. This CDR3 has 15 residues. The germline V gene has CDR1 SNHLY and CDR2 FYNNEI. V shed 2 bases, J shed 8 bases, and the junction held 4 bases outside the gene matches. Here the CDR3 reads CASSESTGGYSPLHF. DNA of the CDR3: TGTGCCAGCAGTGAATCCACAGGGGGCTATTCACCCCTCCACTTT.

The chain joins TRBV27 to TRBJ1-1; D gene ambiguous. CDR3 size: 13 residues. The germline V gene has CDR1 MNHEY and CDR2 SMNVEV (reference sequence). The germline V and J ends were trimmed by 6 bases and 1 base, with 9 bases remaining between them. CDR3 sequence: CASSYATNTEAFF. Written as DNA, the CDR3 is TGTGCCAGCAGCTATGCCACGAACACTGAAGCTTTCTTT.

The gene calls are TRBV7-2 and TRBJ2-1; 9 nucleotides agree with TRBD2. CDR1 and CDR2 from the germline V gene are SGHTA and FQGNSA. This CDR3 spans 15 amino acids. The ends lost 4 bases at V and 4 bases at J; junction bases unmatched: 5. CDR3 region: CASSSISGGYNEQFF. The CDR3 DNA reads as TGTGCCAGCAGCTCAATAAGCGGGGGGTACAATGAGCAGTTCTTC.

In this sample, this clone turned up once. The CDR3 reads CASSPPTGGLGEQYF. Here the CDR3 DNA reads TGTGCCAGCTCACCACCGACAGGGGGGCTGGGCGAGCAGTACTTC. The chain is built from TRBV18 and TRBJ2-7, with 9 bases matching TRBD1. This CDR3 comprises 15 residues. J was trimmed by 6 bases and V by 0 bases; bases with no gene match: 6. CDR1 KGHSH and CDR2 LQKENI come from the germline V gene.

This chain connects TRBV29-1 to TRBJ1-5; maybe TRBD1 (5 bases). Germline V CDR1 and CDR2: SQVTM, ANQGSEA. The CDR3 loop spans 13 amino acids. V gave up 5 bases and J gave up 4 bases, with 12 bases separating them. CDR3 DNA sequence: TGCAGCGTTTCGGACAACCAGAATCAGCCCCAGCATTTT. This gives the protein CSVSDNQNQPQHF.

The V and J genes are TRBV5-1 and TRBJ2-3, with 12 bases aligning to TRBD2. The CDR3 totals 16 residues. J gave up 6 bases and V 0 bases, and 5 bases lay outside the gene matches. Germline V gene lookup returns CDR1 SGHRS and CDR2 YFSETQ. This CDR3 is CASSLDASGRADTQYF. The DNA for the CDR3 is TGCGCCAGCAGCTTGGACGCTAGCGGGAGGGCCGATACGCAGTATTTT.

V gene TRBV6-2 or TRBV6-3 combines with J gene TRBJ2-3, with 12 bases lining up with TRBD2. The CDR3 is made up of 19 amino acids. V dropped 0 bases and J dropped 0; count of bases not matched to a gene: 7. Germline V gene lookup returns CDR1 MNHEY and CDR2 SVGEGT. CDR3 coding DNA: TGTGCCAGCAGTTACTCGCGAGGACTAGCGGGAACGAGCACAGATACGCAGTATTTT. Protein: CASSYSRGLAGTSTDTQYF.

The CDR3 region has the DNA TGTGCCAGCAGCCCCCAAATGATCCGAGGCGAGCAGTACTTC. Encoded protein: CASSPQMIRGEQYF. The chain is built from TRBV14 and TRBJ2-7; D is unresolved. CDR1 is SGHDN, CDR2 FVKESK, per germline. CDR3 length: 14 residues. Trimming removed 4 bases at V and 6 bases at J, with 16 bases between.

The gene calls are TRBV2 and TRBJ2-7; no firm D call. CDR3 length equals 12 residues. CDR1 and CDR2 (germline): SNHLY, FYNNEI. V gave up 7 bases and J gave up 0 bases, with 7 bases separating them. The CDR3 spells CASNPRSYEQYF. The CDR3 DNA is TGTGCCAGCAACCCGCGCTCCTACGAGCAGTACTTC.

In this sample, this clone turned up a few times. The chain links TRBV29-1 to TRBJ1-3; D is perhaps TRBD1 (5 bases). Germline CDR1 reads SQVTM; CDR2 reads ANQGSEA. V was cut by 6 bases and J by 4 bases, with 13 bases left in between. CDR3 size: 13 residues. This CDR3 reads CSVGINRGNTIYF. The CDR3 DNA reads TGCAGCGTGGGGATAAACAGGGGAAACACCATATATTTT.

J is TRBJ1-1 and V is TRBV28; a weak D match, TRBD1 (5 bases). V was clipped by 1 base and J by 4 bases, with 13 bases between them. The CDR3 consists of 15 residues. CDR1 MDHEN and CDR2 SYDVKM come from the germline V gene. This CDR3 reads CASSLLEGLGTEAFF. The CDR3 DNA reads TGTGCCAGCAGTTTATTGGAGGGGTTGGGCACTGAAGCTTTCTTT.

The chain carries TRBV5-4 and TRBJ1-6, with D perhaps TRBD1 (6 bases). Trimming left V 2 bases short and J 5 bases short, with 11 bases between. Per germline, CDR1 SGHNT and CDR2 YYREEE (reference sequence). The CDR3 extends over 15 amino acids. The CDR3 loop reads CASSFQGRNNSPLHF. CDR3 DNA: TGTGCCAGCAGCTTTCAGGGGCGGAATAATTCACCCCTCCACTTT.

This sequence joins TRBV18 and TRBJ2-7, with 8 positions matching TRBD2. There are 14 residues in the CDR3. V lost 3 bases, J lost 3 bases, and 4 bases stayed unmatched. Germline lookup yields CDR1 KGHSH and CDR2 LQKENI. Written as DNA, the CDR3 is TGTGCCAGCTCACCCAGCGGGAGCGTCTACGAGCAGTACTTC. It specifies CASSPSGSVYEQYF.

The gene calls are TRBV5-1 and TRBJ2-3; weak D call: TRBD1 (6 bases). V was cut by 9 bases and J by 0 bases, with 14 bases left in between. The germline gives CDR1 SGHRS, CDR2 YFSETQ. This CDR3 has 14 residues. The CDR3 sequence is CATRQATSTDTQYF. CDR3 sequence (DNA): TGCGCCACCAGACAGGCTACTAGCACAGATACGCAGTATTTT.

The chain links TRBV6-2 or TRBV6-3 to TRBJ2-1; 7 positions agree with TRBD2. The CDR3 runs to 13 residues. Trimming at V came to 5 bases and at J to 6 bases, leaving 4 bases not matched to a gene. The germline V gene encodes CDR1 MNHEY and CDR2 SVGEGT. The CDR3 DNA reads TGTGCCAGCAGTGCACTAGCGACCAATGAGCAGTTCTTC. Encoded protein: CASSALATNEQFF.